Included here is one TCR beta chain sequence, with context. Its antigen is not known. A much larger clone sits a single nucleotide away, making a read error possible. Because the CDR3 is missing its conserved closing phenylalanine or tryptophan, this is likely a read error. This sample was taken from a study of identical twins. Broader study findings: Twin pairs had excess sharing that was weaker in beta out-of-frame sequences. Some out-of-frame alpha sequences were shared by twins, and these showed excess low generation probability. Clonotypes of the beta chain that were abundant in cord blood carried fewer insertions (memory repertoires showed none).

V gave up 7 bases and J gave up 4 bases, with 17 bases separating them. CDR1 is SNHLY, CDR2 FYNNEI, per germline. There are 14 residues in the CDR3. Each CDR3 protein is one row after TCRdb ran MiXCR on the 5' RACE reads. The data hold a few hundred thousand distinct CDR3 sequences, with approximately 9.1% observed a single time. This receptor was obtained from a woman in her forties or fifties in good health. The chain links TRBV2 to TRBJ2-7; D remains unclear. The sample consisted of naive T cells sorted from blood. The CDR3 region is CASNKAQRQYEQYY. As DNA, the CDR3 is TGTGCCAGCAATAAGGCCCAAAGGCAATACGAGCAGTACTAC.